This T cell receptor beta chain was sequenced for a study of blood T cell repertoires in COVID-19. Turning to the study itself: The United States, Italy and Spain provided the acute and convalescent COVID-19 samples. The analysed material was cDNA or gDNA that came from T cells, B-cell-depleted T cells, or PBMCs.

As handled by the study authors: Amplification with reference gene primers provided the estimates of nucleated cell counts. Sequencing used immunoSEQ multiplex PCR; TCRdb keeps in-frame clones, though not all of them. V, J and clone size derive from that table, while D and trimming were established from the DNA sequence. The data hold some 73,000 clones, with approximately 90% observed a single time. The CDR3 sequence is 15 residues long. The ends lost 1 base at V and 8 bases at J; junction bases unmatched: 9. Germline lookup yields CDR1 SEHNR and CDR2 FQNEAQ (reference sequence). The sequence was obtained from a human donor in a cohort sampled during active COVID-19. Source material: peripheral blood. The chain employs TRBV7-9 and TRBJ2-3; 7 bases agree with TRBD2. The CDR3 nucleotides read TGTGCCAGCAGCTTAGGCAGCGGGGCCTCAGGTACGCAGTATTTT. Its translation is CASSLGSGASGTQYF. Full variable domain (missing parts from reference TRBV7-9 and TRBJ2-3): DTGVSQNPRHKITKRGQNVTFRCDPISEHNRLYWYRQTLGQGPEFLTYFQNEAQLEKSRLLSDRFSAERPKGSFSTLEIQRTEQGDSAMYLCASSLGSGASGTQYFGPGTRLTVL.